Shown below are 29 T cell receptor beta chains from a single sample sequenced in a study of cytomegalovirus exposure and HLA in healthy donors. Produced via immunoSEQ multiplex PCR; TCRdb's table is partial and in-frame only. The table has around 170,000 clones, 85% seen once. Sequenced input: PBMCs. These receptors came from a man aged 18 to 30 in good health and CMV-seropositive.

Only a few counts were recorded for this clone. CDR3 DNA: TGTGCCAGCAGTGATTGGGGGGACGGAAACACCATATATTTT. Protein sequence: CASSDWGDGNTIYF. This rearrangement joins TRBV2 to TRBJ1-3, with TRBD1 as a possible D gene (5 bases). The length of the CDR3 is 14 residues. Looked up from germline, CDR1 is SNHLY and CDR2 is FYNNEI. The V end was cut by 3 bases, the J end by 4 bases, with 10 bases between.

This clone is a singleton in its sample. The gene calls are TRBV27 and TRBJ2-1; D possibly corresponds to TRBD1 (5 bases). From germline, CDR1 is MNHEY and CDR2 SMNVEV (reference sequence). V was trimmed by 4 bases and J by 1 base, leaving 14 bases between them. This CDR3 has 16 amino acids. Written as DNA, the CDR3 is TGTGCCAGCAGTTCTCTATCCGGACAATCCTACAATGAGCAGTTCTTC. Its translation: CASSSLSGQSYNEQFF.

V usage is TRBV6-6 and J usage is TRBJ2-3; 9 bases are a match to TRBD1. J lost 2 bases, V lost 5 bases, and 8 bases had no gene match. There are 16 residues in the CDR3. Germline loops: CDR1 MNHNY, CDR2 SVGAGI (reference sequence). This CDR3 reads CASSVQGAASTDTQYF. The CDR3 nucleotides are TGTGCCAGCAGTGTACAGGGGGCGGCCTCCACAGATACGCAGTATTTT.

This sequence joins TRBV5-4 and TRBJ1-2; 7 nucleotides agree with TRBD1. Unmatched junction bases numbered 14, after V lost 4 bases and J lost 8 bases. This CDR3 is built from 15 residues. Germline V gene data show CDR1 as SGHNT and CDR2 as YYREEE (reference sequence). This CDR3 reads CASSLWRGPPDGYTF. The CDR3 DNA reads TGTGCCAGCAGCCTATGGAGGGGGCCTCCGGACGGCTACACCTTC.

This CDR3 reads CASSQVTRLTKEDTQYF. The CDR3 DNA sequence: TGCGCCAGCAGCCAAGTCACGAGGCTAACTAAAGAGGATACGCAGTATTTT. The V gene is TRBV4-1, the J gene TRBJ2-3; D is ambiguous. The CDR3 covers 17 residues. Trimming pared 1 base from V and 6 bases from J, leaving 20 bases between. Germline-derived CDR1 and CDR2 are MGHRA and YSYEKL.

This clone is a singleton in its sample. V and J are TRBV25-1 and TRBJ2-1; maybe TRBD1 (5 bases). Per the germline V gene, CDR1 is MGHDK and CDR2 is SYGVNS. The CDR3 loop spans 15 amino acids. The germline V and J ends were trimmed by 6 bases and 0 bases, with 12 bases remaining between them. The CDR3 DNA reads TGTGCCAGCAGCCGACAGCAGAGCTCCTACAATGAGCAGTTCTTC. This encodes CASSRQQSSYNEQFF.

The chain recombines TRBV7-9 with TRBJ2-2; D is uncertain. V lost 5 bases to trimming and J lost 7 bases, with 11 bases between them. CDR3 length equals 13 residues. Germline V gene data show CDR1 as SEHNR and CDR2 as FQNEAQ (reference sequence). The CDR3 loop is CASSINEVGELFF. CDR3 bases: TGTGCCAGCAGCATAAACGAGGTCGGGGAGCTGTTTTTT. Variable domain in full (rest from reference TRBV7-9 and TRBJ2-2): DTGVSQNPRHKITKRGQNVTFRCDPISEHNRLYWYRQTLGQGPEFLTYFQNEAQLEKSRLLSDRFSAERPKGSFSTLEIQRTEQGDSAMYLCASSINEVGELFFGEGSRLTVL.

This clone was observed a few times. V and J are TRBV7-9 and TRBJ2-7; TRBD2 is a possible D gene (5 bases). This CDR3 comprises 12 residues. V was shortened by 5 bases and J by 6 bases, with 11 bases between the two germline ends. Germline V gene sequence: CDR1 SEHNR, CDR2 FQNEAQ (reference sequence). The CDR3 coding sequence is TGTGCCAGCAGCCTTTTACGGGGCGAGCAGTACTTC. The encoded protein is CASSLLRGEQYF.

Details on this clone: The germline gene is not matched at one end of the junction; a read error may be the cause. V and J are TRBV2 and TRBJ2-1, with D hard to call. The CDR3 consists of 14 residues. The germline gives CDR1 SNHLY, CDR2 FYNNEI. CDR3 in amino acids: CASSEGFEVNEQFF. The DNA for the CDR3 is TGTGCCAGCAGCGAAGGATTTGAGGTAAATGAGCAGTTCTTC.

The rearrangement uses TRBV5-6 and TRBJ2-7, with 10 positions matching TRBD2. This CDR3 comprises 15 residues. The germline V gene encodes CDR1 SGHDT and CDR2 YYEEEE. V was pared by 0 bases and J by 4 bases, with 4 bases of the junction left unmatched. The CDR3 reads CASSLGLAGDYEQYF. The DNA of the CDR3 is TGTGCCAGCAGCTTGGGGCTAGCGGGAGATTACGAGCAGTACTTC.

The CDR3 loop is CASSDYGELFF. DNA of the CDR3: TGTGCCAGCAGTGACTATGGGGAGCTGTTTTTT. V is TRBV27 and J is TRBJ2-2; TRBD2 might be the D (5 bases). V was clipped by 5 bases and J by 8 bases, with 6 bases between them. Germline lookup yields CDR1 MNHEY and CDR2 SMNVEV (reference sequence). This CDR3 has 11 residues.

The chain carries TRBV10-2 and TRBJ1-5; D not resolved. The CDR3 is 15 residues long. Between the trimmed V and J ends, which lost 1 base and 0 bases, there was a span of 7 bases. The germline gives CDR1 WSHSY, CDR2 SAAADI. The CDR3 sequence is CASSEFGDSNQPQHF. CDR3 sequence (DNA): TGCGCCAGCAGTGAGTTCGGGGATAGCAATCAGCCCCAGCATTTT.

There are a few counts of this clone. This specimen includes other DNA sequences encoding the same CDR3. This chain uses TRBV27 with TRBJ2-7, with 8 bases fitting TRBD1. This CDR3 region has 13 residues. The germline V gene encodes CDR1 MNHEY and CDR2 SMNVEV (reference sequence). V trimming: 2 bases; J trimming: 4 bases; junction bases outside the gene matches: 1. CDR3 loop: CASSLNRGYEQYF. CDR3 in DNA: TGTGCCAGCAGTTTAAACAGGGGGTACGAGCAGTACTTC.

The CDR3 DNA reads TGCGCCAGCAGCTATACAGGAAACACTGAAGCTTTCTTT. It encodes CASSYTGNTEAFF. This sequence joins TRBV5-1 and TRBJ1-1; maybe TRBD1 (5 bases). There are 13 residues in the CDR3. V was clipped by 3 bases and J by 2 bases, with 8 bases between them. Germline assignment: CDR1 SGHRS and CDR2 YFSETQ.

The V and J genes are TRBV11-3 and TRBJ2-7; D perhaps matches TRBD1 (5 bases). Trimming cost V 4 bases and J 0 bases, with 19 bases left between them. This CDR3 is built from 17 residues. Germline CDR1 SGHNT, CDR2 YENEEA. The chain's CDR3 is CASSSYYTKGSSYEQYF. The CDR3 bases are TGTGCCAGCAGCTCCTATTACACCAAGGGGTCCTCCTACGAGCAGTACTTC.

J is TRBJ2-7 and V is TRBV11-3, with TRBD1 as a possible D gene (6 bases). CDR1 and CDR2 (germline): SGHNT, YENEEA. V lost 3 bases and J lost 2, with 8 bases in between. The CDR3 runs 13 residues. CDR3 nucleotides: TGTGCCAGCAGCTTCCAGGGGACCTACGAGCAGTACTTC. Protein: CASSFQGTYEQYF.

The chain uses TRBV9 and TRBJ2-1; D unresolved. Germline V gene sequence: CDR1 SGDLS, CDR2 YYNGEE. This CDR3 has 13 amino acids. Trimming took off 2 bases at V and 4 bases at J, with 7 bases between the two ends. The chain's CDR3 is CASSVSGYNEQFF. CDR3 coding DNA: TGTGCCAGCAGCGTTTCCGGTTACAATGAGCAGTTCTTC.

This clone was counted once. This sample also contains other DNA sequences that code for the same CDR3. The CDR3 nucleotides read TGTGCCAGCAGTTTATTAAACACTGAAGCTTTCTTT. It yields the protein CASSLLNTEAFF. This chain uses TRBV28 with TRBJ1-1; no firm D call. The germline V gene has CDR1 MDHEN and CDR2 SYDVKM. The CDR3 consists of 12 residues. Trimming took off 1 base at V and 2 bases at J, with 2 bases between the two ends.

The rearrangement links TRBV11-2 to TRBJ1-1, with D tentatively TRBD1 (5 bases). Trimming removed 5 bases from V and 1 base from J, with 14 bases in between. The germline V gene has CDR1 SGHAT and CDR2 FQNNGV. The CDR3 contains 15 residues. The CDR3 sequence: CASSDLQGENTEAFF. CDR3 DNA sequence: TGTGCCAGCAGCGATCTTCAGGGTGAGAACACTGAAGCTTTCTTT.

The chain is built from TRBV11-2 and TRBJ1-6; TRBD1 matches 7 bases. Trimming removed 3 bases from V and 7 bases from J; junction bases left unmatched: 3. CDR3 length equals 14 residues. Germline CDR1 reads SGHAT; CDR2 reads FQNNGV. CDR3 amino acids: CASSLGTVNSPLHF. The DNA of the CDR3 is TGTGCCAGCAGCTTGGGGACAGTCAATTCACCCCTCCACTTT. The whole variable domain, remainder taken from reference TRBV11-2 and TRBJ1-6, is EAGVAQSPRYKIIEKRQSVAFWCNPISGHATLYWYQQILGQGPKLLIQFQNNGVVDDSQLPKDRFSAERLKGVDSTLKIQPAKLEDSAVYLCASSLGTVNSPLHFGNGTRLTVT.

J is TRBJ1-5 and V is TRBV6-7; 7 nucleotides agree with TRBD1. TRBV6-7 is an open reading frame whose function is uncertain. V was pared by 6 bases and J by 5 bases, with 10 bases of the junction left unmatched. The CDR3 loop spans 15 amino acids. The CDR3 loop reads CASSHARDRYQPQHF. CDR3 nucleotide sequence: TGTGCCAGCAGCCATGCCCGGGACAGATATCAGCCCCAGCATTTT.

The J gene is TRBJ1-4, the V gene TRBV7-8; D is possibly TRBD1 (5 bases). The V and J ends lost 1 base and 8 bases respectively, with 11 bases between them. The CDR3 is made up of 14 amino acids. CDR1 and CDR2 from the germline V gene are SGHVS and FQNEAQ. CDR3 residues: CASSLGRDEEKLFF. CDR3 coding DNA: TGTGCCAGCAGCTTAGGCAGGGATGAGGAAAAACTGTTTTTT.

The chain uses TRBV29-1 and TRBJ1-1; D gene ambiguous. Germline V gives CDR1 SQVTM, CDR2 ANQGSEA. The CDR3 contains 12 residues. V lost 7 bases and J 2 bases, leaving 11 bases between the germline ends. Written as DNA, the CDR3 is TGCAGCGCCGGTCCGGGAAACACTGAAGCTTTCTTT. Residues: CSAGPGNTEAFF.

This chain links TRBV19 with TRBJ2-1; 9 nucleotides match TRBD1. The J segment lost 6 bases and the V segment lost 4 bases, leaving 1 base of the junction unmatched. The V gene's germline CDR1 is LNHDA and CDR2 SQIVND (reference sequence). The CDR3 spans 13 residues. CDR3 nucleotide sequence: TGTGCCAGTAGTACGGGACAGGGCAATGAGCAGTTCTTC. Translation: CASSTGQGNEQFF.

This clone turned up a few times. The chain employs TRBV2 and TRBJ1-1; weak D call: TRBD1 (6 bases). The length of the CDR3 is 14 residues. Germline lookup yields CDR1 SNHLY and CDR2 FYNNEI. Trimming left V 5 bases short and J 5 bases short, with 15 bases between. CDR3 sequence: CASSNDRSLTEAFF. CDR3 bases: TGTGCCAGCAGTAACGACAGGAGCTTAACTGAAGCTTTCTTT.

The gene calls are TRBV28 and TRBJ1-5; D gene unclear. V lost 4 bases to trimming and J lost 3 bases, with 4 bases between them. The CDR3 totals 12 residues. Germline CDR1 reads MDHEN; CDR2 reads SYDVKM. The CDR3 nucleotides are TGTGCCAGCAGTTCCCTCAATCAGCCCCAGCATTTT. It specifies CASSSLNQPQHF.

This CDR3 is CASSLHRGGETQYF. The CDR3 bases are TGTGCCAGCAGTTTACATCGAGGAGGGGAGACCCAGTACTTC. The rearrangement links TRBV27 to TRBJ2-5, with D tentatively TRBD2 (6 bases). The CDR3 consists of 14 residues. V dropped 2 bases and J dropped 5 bases, with 12 bases sitting between them. Germline CDR1 reads MNHEY; CDR2 reads SMNVEV (reference sequence).

V is TRBV14 and J is TRBJ1-2, with D possibly TRBD1 on 5 matching bases. CDR1 and CDR2 (germline): SGHDN, FVKESK. The CDR3 covers 15 residues. Trimming removed 4 bases at V and 4 bases at J, with 16 bases between. The CDR3 protein is CASSPRTHSFYGYTF. CDR3 DNA sequence: TGTGCCAGCAGCCCCCGGACACATTCTTTCTATGGCTACACCTTC. Looking up the rest from reference TRBV14 and TRBJ1-2 gives the full variable domain: EAGVTQFPSHSVIEKGQTVTLRCDPISGHDNLYWYRRVMGKEIKFLLHFVKESKQDESGMPNNRFLAERTGGTYSTLKVQPAELEDSGVYFCASSPRTHSFYGYTFGSGTRLTVV.

The V and J genes are TRBV9 and TRBJ2-3; 9 bases map to TRBD2. Germline assignment: CDR1 SGDLS and CDR2 YYNGEE. With V trimmed by 8 bases and J by 5 bases, 9 bases remained unmatched. The CDR3 loop spans 14 amino acids. CDR3 amino acids: CASSSGIRIDTQYF. The CDR3 nucleotides are TGTGCCAGTTCTAGCGGGATACGCATAGATACGCAGTATTTT.